This TCR beta chain was profiled in a study of CXCR3 chemokines and chemotherapy response in bladder cancer. TCRdb re-called the PCR reads through MiXCR, storing one row per CDR3 protein. The sample lists some 2,900 distinct CDR3 sequences; about 10% were seen once. Per the germline V gene, CDR1 is ENHRY and CDR2 is SYGVKD. The CDR3 is 14 residues long. Trimming stripped 3 bases from V and 3 bases from J, with 11 bases between. This clonotype qualifies as medium-sized (0.01 to 0.1%). Specimen collection occurred from a patient whose treatment included neoadjuvant chemotherapy. The clonotype originates from a human donor with bladder cancer that responded to neoadjuvant chemotherapy. This sequence joins TRBV10-3 and TRBJ2-5; D possibly corresponds to TRBD1 (5 bases). DNA for the CDR3: TGTGCCATCAGTGACCGCCACAGGAAAGAGACCCAGTACTTC. Translating gives CAISDRHRKETQYF.